The clone carrying this TCR beta chain was counted ten times or more. Germline lookup yields CDR1 SGHTA and CDR2 FQGNSA. The CDR3 length is 15 residues. V was trimmed by 2 bases and J by 0 bases, leaving 11 bases between them. The use of a sample-barcoded 5' primer and a J-beta primer mix characterized a second PCR of roughly 7 to 11 cycles. TCRdb reprocessed the 5' RACE reads via MiXCR and lists one record per CDR3 protein. Of about 940,000 distinct CDR3 sequences listed, under 50% are singletons. The data derive from a study of blood T cells in healthy people across ages. The rearrangement joins TRBV7-2 to TRBJ2-7, with D unresolved. The TCR comes from a man between 25 and 39 years old in good health. The sample consisted of blood. CDR3: CASSLLTGSSYEQYF. The CDR3 nucleotides read TGTGCCAGCAGCTTACTTACCGGCAGCTCCTACGAGCAGTACTTC.